The next 3 T cell receptor beta chains were all read from a single sample in a study of blood T cell repertoires in COVID-19. Data came from immunoSEQ multiplex PCR; TCRdb stores just in-frame clones and leaves some out. The sample has roughly 110,000 clones, about four fifths seen once. Input material: peripheral blood. Receptor source: a woman between 40 and 50 years old with acute or convalescent COVID-19.

The chain links TRBV2 to TRBJ2-3; the match to TRBD2 covers 7 bases. V lost 8 bases and J lost 1; bases outside the gene matches: 0. The length of the CDR3 is 12 residues. Germline V gene lookup returns CDR1 SNHLY and CDR2 FYNNEI. CDR3 in DNA: TGTGCCAGCGGGGGGGGCACAGATACGCAGTATTTT. It encodes CASGGGTDTQYF.

This sequence joins TRBV19 and TRBJ2-7; TRBD2 matches at 16 bases. Germline values: CDR1 LNHDA, CDR2 SQIVND (reference sequence). There are 18 residues in the CDR3. Germline trimming cut 4 bases from V and 5 bases from J; bases unmatched to any gene: 11. CDR3 sequence: CASSTSGTSGGVTHEQYF. The CDR3 DNA follows: TGTGCCAGTAGTACTTCCGGGACTAGCGGGGGGGTGACCCACGAGCAGTACTTC.

The V gene is TRBV30, the J gene TRBJ1-1, with D possibly TRBD1 on 5 matching bases. V lost 1 base and J 11 bases, leaving 17 bases between the germline ends. Per germline, CDR1 GTSNPN and CDR2 SVGIG (reference sequence). The length of the CDR3 is 13 residues. DNA of the CDR3: TGTGCCTGGAGTGCGATCCGGGGGGGTGGGGCTTTCTTT. Translating it yields CAWSAIRGGGAFF.